This T cell receptor (beta chain) was documented in a study of tumor-infiltrating lymphocytes in primary liver carcinoma. As for the study in general: Subjects presented with primary liver carcinoma managed by surgical resection. Sample yields, roughly 3.65 to 8 million productive TCRbeta reads, were similar across the tissue types. Aged between 30 and 69 years, the patients were men and women.

The sample holds a few counts of this clonotype. Out of unsorted whole blood came the blood RNA, and germline DNA was extracted as well. Prior to surgery, about 4.1 milliliters of peripheral blood were drawn. Starting from 500 ng of total RNA, TCR beta cDNA was produced with a primer in the constant region. Slightly modified ARM-PCR, run as three nested multiplex PCR rounds, produced the TCR beta libraries. TCRdb ran MiXCR on the multiplex PCR reads and lists one entry per CDR3 protein. The table records fewer than 350,000 distinct CDR3 sequences, 65% of them present only once. The sequencing sample was made of peripheral blood. The TCR comes from a man aged 35 to 55 with primary liver carcinoma and hepatitis B virus infection.

CDR3 in DNA: TGTGCCAGCAGCTCCGGGATGGGAAACACTGAAGCTTTCTTT. Translated, it gives CASSSGMGNTEAFF. This chain connects TRBV5-4 to TRBJ1-1; no definite D call. The CDR3 runs to 14 residues. Germline-derived CDR1 and CDR2 are SGHNT and YYREEE (reference sequence). V was cut by 3 bases and J by 2 bases, with 11 bases left in between.